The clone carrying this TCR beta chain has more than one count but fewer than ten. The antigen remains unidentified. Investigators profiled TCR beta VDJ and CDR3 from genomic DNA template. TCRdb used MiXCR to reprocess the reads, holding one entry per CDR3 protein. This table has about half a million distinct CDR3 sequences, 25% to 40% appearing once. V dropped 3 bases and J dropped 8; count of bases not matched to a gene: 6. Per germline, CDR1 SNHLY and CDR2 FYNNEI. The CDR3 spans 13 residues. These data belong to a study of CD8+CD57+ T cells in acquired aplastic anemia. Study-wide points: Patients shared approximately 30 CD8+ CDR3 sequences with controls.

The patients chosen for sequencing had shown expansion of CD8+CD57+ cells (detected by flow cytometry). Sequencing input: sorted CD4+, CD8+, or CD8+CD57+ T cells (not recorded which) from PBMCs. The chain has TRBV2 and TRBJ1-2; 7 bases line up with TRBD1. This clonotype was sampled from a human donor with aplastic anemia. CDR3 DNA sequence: TGTGCCAGCAGTGATCGGCCAGGGGGAGGCTACACCTTC. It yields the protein CASSDRPGGGYTF. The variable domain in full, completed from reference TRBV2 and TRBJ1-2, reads EPEVTQTPSHQVTQMGQEVILRCVPISNHLYFYWYRQILGQKVEFLVSFYNNEISEKSEIFDDQFSVERPDGSNFTLKIRSTKLEDSAMYFCASSDRPGGGYTFGSGTRLTVV.